These T cell receptor beta chains were read from a single sample in a study of T cell repertoires in cytomegalovirus infection. MiXCR, applied by TCRdb to the reads, yields one record per CDR3 protein. There are hundreds of thousands of distinct CDR3 sequences in the sample; under 8.5% occur only once, and around 6% lies in the top ten. Sequencing was done on a sample of PBMCs. Receptors were obtained from a human donor in good health (CMV status not recorded). Some clones in this sample may be carry-over from other donors' samples. CDR3s include the opening cysteine and the closing phenylalanine or tryptophan. The D gene is left open where the match is weak. The size of a clone is reported for some rows only, either as once, few or many, or as a class for expanded clones.

CDR3nt,CDR3aa,d_gene,j_gene,v_gene,abundance
TGCAGTGCCACTAACAGGGGAGGGGGCTCCTACGAGCAGTACTTC,CSATNRGGGSYEQYF,.,TRBJ2-7,TRBV20-1,.
TGTGCCAGCACCTTAGATCGGCTGCAGGGACGTAATAACTATGGCTACACCTTC,CASTLDRLQGRNNYGYTF,.,TRBJ1-2,TRBV7-8,many
TGTGCCAGCAGTTTCGGGGGCGAAGGTCAGCCCCAGCATTTT,CASSFGGEGQPQHF,.,TRBJ1-5,TRBV6-2/TRBV6-3,few
TGTGCCAGCAGTGAGAGGGGATATGGGAATGAGCAGTTCTTC,CASSERGYGNEQFF,.,TRBJ2-1,TRBV2,.
TGTGCCAGCAGTCGCAAACCAGGGGGTAATTCACCCCTCCACTTT,CASSRKPGGNSPLHF,TRBD1,TRBJ1-6,TRBV28,many
TGCAGTGCTAGGCCCTTTCCGGGGATGCGGGGCACTGAAGCTTTCTTT,CSARPFPGMRGTEAFF,.,TRBJ1-1,TRBV20-1,few
TGTGCCAGTATGACGACAGGGTTTGGGGCCAACGTCCTGACTTTC,CASMTTGFGANVLTF,TRBD1,TRBJ2-6,TRBV19,many
TGTGCCAGCAGCCGGGACGGCGCGAACACCGGGGAGCTGTTTTTT,CASSRDGANTGELFF,.,TRBJ2-2,TRBV7-2,many
TGTGCCAGCAGCTCCCGGACAGCTAATAATTCACCCCTCCACTTT,CASSSRTANNSPLHF,.,TRBJ1-6,TRBV7-2,many
TGTGCCAGCAGCTTAGCCTTTGGAAACACCATATATTTT,CASSLAFGNTIYF,.,TRBJ1-3,TRBV7-8,many
TGTGCCAGCAGCTCGAGAGGGTTTGATTCACCCCTCCACTTT,CASSSRGFDSPLHF,.,TRBJ1-6,TRBV7-8,many
TGTGCTGTCAAACGGGGCATCCGAAACACTGAAGCTTTCTTT,CAVKRGIRNTEAFF,.,TRBJ1-1,TRBV6-2/TRBV6-3,.
TGTGCCAGCAGCCCCCGGGACACCCATAATCAGCCCCAGCATTTT,CASSPRDTHNQPQHF,.,TRBJ1-5,TRBV7-8,many
TGTGCCAGCAGCTTGGGACAGCGACAAACGATTAACTATGGCTACACCTTC,CASSLGQRQTINYGYTF,TRBD1,TRBJ1-2,TRBV7-9,many
TGCAGTTTCGCCAAGGGGAACACTGAAGCTTTCTTT,CSFAKGNTEAFF,.,TRBJ1-1,TRBV20-1,many
TGTGCCATCAGTGAGGGACAGGCCAACAATCAGCCCCAGCATTTT,CAISEGQANNQPQHF,TRBD1,TRBJ1-5,TRBV10-3,many
TGTGCCAGCAGTGTAGGGCCCCCAAGGACTGAAGCTTTCTTT,CASSVGPPRTEAFF,.,TRBJ1-1,TRBV28,many
TGTGCCAGCAGCTTAGCCGGACTAGCGGGGGTGGAAGAGACCCAGTACTTC,CASSLAGLAGVEETQYF,TRBD2,TRBJ2-5,TRBV7-6,many
TGTGCCAGCAGCTCGACAGGGGTCGGAGGGGAGACCCAGTACTTC,CASSSTGVGGETQYF,TRBD1,TRBJ2-5,TRBV7-2,many
TGTGCCAGCAGTAGAACGCATGGACTAGCTGTCGGGGAGCTGTTTTTT,CASSRTHGLAVGELFF,TRBD2,TRBJ2-2,TRBV6-2/TRBV6-3,many
TGTGCCAGCAGCGACCTCAAGGCTGGAAACACCATATATTTT,CASSDLKAGNTIYF,.,TRBJ1-3,TRBV5-6,many
TGTGCCAGCAGTTGGGGGGTGGGGGCTTTCTTT,CASSWGVGAFF,.,TRBJ1-1,TRBV6-6,few
TGTGCCAGCAGCTCAGGCGGACAGGACGATCAGCCCCAGCATTTT,CASSSGGQDDQPQHF,TRBD1,TRBJ1-5,TRBV7-9,many
TGCAGCGGGGTTGGAGTCGGGAACACTGAAGCTTTCTTT,CSGVGVGNTEAFF,.,TRBJ1-1,TRBV29-1,many
TGCAGTGCTTGGGACGGATACAATGAGCAGTTCTTC,CSAWDGYNEQFF,.,TRBJ2-1,TRBV20-1,many
TGTGCCAGCAGCCGTGGGGACAGGAGCACAGATACGCAGTATTTT,CASSRGDRSTDTQYF,TRBD1,TRBJ2-3,TRBV7-2,many
TGTGCCAGCAGCTTGGAGTCTACGGCGGTACAAGAGACCCAGTACTTC,CASSLESTAVQETQYF,.,TRBJ2-5,TRBV5-4,.
TGCGCCAGCAGCCCACAGAGGGACGGCTACGAGCAGTACTTC,CASSPQRDGYEQYF,.,TRBJ2-7,TRBV4-3,.
TGTGCCAGCAGCTACATTCAAGTGGCGGGGATTCTGTTTTTT,CASSYIQVAGILFF,.,TRBJ2-2,TRBV7-9,many
TGTGCCAGCAGTTTATTGTCCTCGGGGGGACTAGAGACAGATACGCAGTATTTT,CASSLLSSGGLETDTQYF,TRBD2,TRBJ2-3,TRBV28,.
TGTGCCAGCAGCTTAGGGTCACTGGTATCTGGGGCCAACGTCCTGACTTTC,CASSLGSLVSGANVLTF,.,TRBJ2-6,TRBV11-2,many
TGCAGTGCTAGAGATCCGCAGAACACTGAAGCTTTCTTT,CSARDPQNTEAFF,.,TRBJ1-1,TRBV20-1,many
TGTGCCAGCAGTTATGAGACGGGGGATAGCCAAGAGACCCAGTACTTC,CASSYETGDSQETQYF,.,TRBJ2-5,TRBV6-2/TRBV6-3,many
TGCGCCAGCAGCCACCAGGGATTTCGGAATTCACCCCTCCACTTT,CASSHQGFRNSPLHF,.,TRBJ1-6,TRBV4-3,many
TGCGCCAGCAGCTACGGGGGAGGGTTCGCAGATACGCAGTATTTT,CASSYGGGFADTQYF,TRBD2,TRBJ2-3,TRBV4-3,many
TGTGCCAGCGGTGAGAGACGCACAGATACGCAGTATTTT,CASGERRTDTQYF,.,TRBJ2-3,TRBV7-2,many
TGTGCCAGCAGCCCCCGACAGTACACAGATACGCAGTATTTT,CASSPRQYTDTQYF,.,TRBJ2-3,TRBV7-2,.
TGTGCCAGCAGCCCTAGAGGGGCCAACGTCCTGACTTTC,CASSPRGANVLTF,.,TRBJ2-6,TRBV9,.
TGTGCCAGCAGCCGGGACAGGCCCGAGAACTATGGCTACACCTTC,CASSRDRPENYGYTF,TRBD1,TRBJ1-2,TRBV25-1,many
TGTGCCAGCAGCTTAGGCCCAACGGGGGGCGACTATGGCTACACCTTC,CASSLGPTGGDYGYTF,.,TRBJ1-2,TRBV7-9,.
TGCAGCGTTGATAGACCTGAGGGAGGCACAGATACGCAGTATTTT,CSVDRPEGGTDTQYF,.,TRBJ2-3,TRBV29-1,many
TGTGCCAGCAGCTGGGCAGGGGACGGCTACACCTTC,CASSWAGDGYTF,.,TRBJ1-2,TRBV7-2,many
TGTGCCAGCAGTTACGGGCAGGGGGGGACCGGGGAGCTGTTTTTT,CASSYGQGGTGELFF,.,TRBJ2-2,TRBV6-5,many
TGCAGCGTTGAAGATCGCCAGCGGGGGATTACGCAGTATTTT,CSVEDRQRGITQYF,TRBD2,TRBJ2-3,TRBV29-1,few
TGCAGCGTTGATGAACCAAAGGCAGGGATGCATGAGCAGTTCTTC,CSVDEPKAGMHEQFF,.,TRBJ2-1,TRBV29-1,few
TGCGCCAGCGGAACGTGGGGGAGCGGACCCCTCCACTTT,CASGTWGSGPLHF,.,TRBJ1-6,TRBV4-3,many
TGTGCCAGCAGCCCGCAGGGACAGCGCAGCTCCTACGAGCAGTACTTC,CASSPQGQRSSYEQYF,TRBD1,TRBJ2-7,TRBV7-9,many
TGTGCCAGCAGAATGAGAGAGACAGGGCCGAACACTGAAGCTTTCTTT,CASRMRETGPNTEAFF,TRBD1,TRBJ1-1,TRBV6-2/TRBV6-3,many
TGTGCCAGCAGTTACGCGGGTAGCAACACTGAAGCTTTCTTT,CASSYAGSNTEAFF,.,TRBJ1-1,TRBV6-2/TRBV6-3,many
TGTGCCAGCAGCTCCCGATTGCTAGCGGGGGCAACAGATACGCAGTATTTT,CASSSRLLAGATDTQYF,TRBD2,TRBJ2-3,TRBV7-2,many
TGTGCCAGCAGCTACACCGGGACTAGCCAAGAGACCCAGTACTTC,CASSYTGTSQETQYF,TRBD2,TRBJ2-5,TRBV11-2,few